This T cell receptor (beta chain) was retrieved from a study of T cell clones after liver transplantation. Study overall: Liver transplant recipients had immunosuppression withdrawal attempted within 2 years. A pre-transplant mixed lymphocyte reaction with TCRbeta sequencing defined graft-donor-reactive clones followed in post-transplant blood. Overall study findings and caveats: Post-transplant time points were not standardized, so conclusions are preliminary.

Clones were sequenced by immunoSEQ multiplex PCR, and TCRdb holds only the in-frame ones, with some missing. Of nearly 15,000 clones in the sample, over 90% were seen once. Turning to this clone: Antigen: not known.

The V and J ends lost 6 bases and 3 bases, in that order; junction bases with no gene match: 8. CDR3 length equals 15 residues. Germline CDR1 PRHDT, CDR2 FYEKMQ (reference sequence). This chain joins TRBV13 and TRBJ1-2; 9 positions match TRBD1. Sequenced material: CD8+ T cells from blood, taken before liver transplant. The TCR comes from a human donor who received a liver transplant. This CDR3 reads CASSYIGQGHYGYTF. In DNA form, the CDR3 reads TGTGCCAGCAGTTACATCGGACAGGGGCACTATGGCTACACCTTC.